A selection of T cell receptor beta chains follows, all from one sample in a study of CD8+CD57+ T cells in acquired aplastic anemia. Using its own MiXCR run on the reads, TCRdb lists one record per CDR3 protein. This repertoire shows a few hundred thousand distinct CDR3 sequences, roughly 80% found once; its top ten account for approximately 40%. The sequencing sample was made of sorted CD4+, CD8+, or CD8+CD57+ T cells (not recorded which) from PBMCs. The receptors stem from a human donor with aplastic anemia. Each CDR3 is given with its conserved first and last residue. D genes are given only for firm matches. Rows may omit the clone size; those that give it use once, few, many or a size class.

TRBD2	once	TRBV15	TRBJ2-1	CATSRPGLAGVNEQFF	TGTGCCACCAGCAGACCGGGACTAGCGGGAGTTAATGAGCAGTTCTTC
NA	NA	TRBV7-3	TRBJ1-4	CASSSIGTWGETKLFF	TGTGCCAGCAGTTCTATCGGGACTTGGGGAGAGACCAAGCTGTTTTTT
NA	NA	TRBV19	TRBJ2-3	CASSITRGPAAQYF	TGTGCCAGTAGCATCACGAGAGGTCCCGCTGCGCAGTATTTT
NA	NA	TRBV9	TRBJ1-5	CASSAGSDTHYLQHF	TGTGCCAGCAGCGCCGGGTCAGATACGCATTATCTTCAGCATTTT
NA	NA	TRBV5-1	TRBJ2-3	CASSVDSINTTQYF	TGCGCCAGCAGCGTAGACAGCATCAACACTACGCAGTATTTT
TRBD2	once	TRBV29-1	TRBJ2-1	CSVEATSGTNNEQFF	TGCAGCGTTGAGGCGACTAGCGGGACAAACAATGAGCAGTTCTTC
NA	NA	TRBV9	TRBJ1-2	CASSGGDRPDGGNTF	TGTGCCAGCAGCGGGGGGGACCGACCGGACGGAGGCAACACCTTC
NA	few	TRBV2	TRBJ2-3	CASGDGGTEPQYF	TGTGCCAGCGGTGACGGGGGCACAGAACCGCAGTATTTT
TRBD2	NA	TRBV20-1	TRBJ2-3	CSARDSRTSGGVNEQYF	TGCAGTGCTAGAGATTCACGGACTAGCGGGGGGGTAAATGAGCAGTATTTT
NA	NA	TRBV12-3/TRBV12-4	TRBJ2-5	CASRRRQEGETQYF	TGTGCCAGCAGACGCCGACAGGAGGGGGAGACCCAGTACTTC
NA	NA	TRBV7-2	TRBJ2-1	CASSEVVCGAYNGQFF	TGTGCCAGCAGCGAAGTGGTGTGCGGGGCCTACAATGGGCAGTTCTTC
NA	NA	TRBV9	TRBJ2-5	CASSVCLNGGKTQYF	TGTGCCAGCAGCGTATGCCTAAACGGAGGCAAGACCCAGTACTTC
NA	NA	TRBV15	TRBJ1-5	CATSSRNQGTQPQHF	TGTGCCACCAGCAGTAGAAATCAGGGAACTCAGCCCCAGCATTTT
TRBD2	NA	TRBV7-9	TRBJ2-3	CASSLAEGPDTEEF	TGTGCCAGCAGCCTAGCGGAAGGTCCCGATACGGAGGAGTTT
NA	NA	TRBV7-9	TRBJ1-1	CASSLDLTEHTVAFF	TGTGCCAGCAGCTTAGATCTGACAGAGCACACTGTAGCTTTCTTT
NA	NA	TRBV7-9	TRBJ2-5	CASSWRQVENYGYF	TGTGCCAGCAGCTGGAGGCAGGTGGAAAACTATGGCTACTTC
NA	NA	TRBV12-3/TRBV12-4	TRBJ1-1	CASSFGTPTEAFF	TGTGCCAGCAGTTTCGGGACACCTACTGAAGCTTTCTTT
NA	NA	TRBV29-1	TRBJ1-2	CSTGHSPFGRGGYTF	TGCAGCACAGGACATTCCCCGTTCGGTAGGGGTGGCTACACCTTC
NA	NA	TRBV9	TRBJ2-3	CASGVPGEGTDTQYF	TGTGCCAGCGGCGTTCCGGGAGAGGGCACAGATACGCAGTATTTT
TRBD1	NA	TRBV5-4	TRBJ2-5	CASRGQGVDNEQYF	TGTGCCAGCAGGGGCCAGGGGGTTGACAATGAGCAGTACTTC
NA	NA	TRBV5-5	TRBJ1-2	CASSPSLAGGYTF	TGTGCCAGCAGCCCCTCCCTTGCAGGTGGCTACACCTTC
NA	NA	TRBV5-5	TRBJ2-3	CASSDAQADTQYF	TGTGCCAGCAGCGACGCACAGGCAGATACGCAGTATTTT
NA	NA	TRBV11-3	TRBJ1-2	CASSLTQRGGYTF	TGTGCCAGCAGCCTAACGCAGCGGGGTGGCTACACCTTC
NA	few	TRBV19	TRBJ2-7	CASSEQGFYEQYF	TGTGCCAGTAGTGAACAGGGTTTCTACGAGCAGTACTTC
NA	NA	TRBV9	TRBJ1-2	CASTVRVFSGYTF	TGTGCCAGCACCGTCAGGGTCTTCTCTGGCTACACCTTC
NA	NA	TRBV19	TRBJ1-5	CASSITGSPYSNQPQHF	TGTGCCAGTAGTATAACAGGTAGCCCCTATAGCAATCAGCCCCAGCATTTT
NA	NA	TRBV7-3	TRBJ1-4	CASSRLGTNEKLFF	TGTGCCAGCAGCCGATTGGGAACTAATGAGAAGCTGTTCTTT
TRBD1	NA	TRBV11-3	TRBJ2-3	CASSLDLTGDHTDTQYF	TGTGCCAGCAGCTTAGATCTGACAGGGGATCACACAGATACGCAGTATTTT
NA	many	TRBV18	TRBJ1-1	CASSPVMNTEAFF	TGTGCCAGCTCACCAGTCATGAACACTGAAGCTTTCTTT
TRBD1	NA	TRBV13	TRBJ2-2	CASSSRDRAWDFVF	TGTGCCAGCAGCTCACGGGACAGGGCCTGGGACTTTGTTTTT
NA	NA	TRBV7-9	TRBJ2-3	CASSLERDGPLYF	TGTGCCAGCAGCCTGGAGAGGGACGGGCCGCTGTATTTT
NA	NA	TRBV9	TRBJ2-3	CASSVGSRTQYFQYF	NA
TRBD2	NA	TRBV25-1	TRBJ2-3	CASSALAGGLDTQYF	TGTGCCAGCAGTGCCCTAGCGGGCGGTCTCGATACGCAGTATTTT
NA	NA	TRBV7-8	TRBJ1-1	CASSLDRTGNTQAFF	TGTGCCAGCAGCTTAGATCGAACAGGGAACACGCAAGCTTTCTTT
NA	NA	TRBV7-2	TRBJ1-1	CASSYTGTGYEQYAFF	TGTGCCAGCAGTTACACGGGCACAGGCTACGAGCAGTACGCTTTCTTT
TRBD2	NA	TRBV9	TRBJ2-1	CASSFQSSGGGAEQLF	TGTGCCAGCAGCTTTCAAAGTAGCGGGGGGGGCGCTGAGCAGCTCTTC